This T cell receptor (beta chain) stems from a study of long-term antiretroviral therapy in people with HIV. Germline loops: CDR1 SNHLY, CDR2 FYNNEI. This CDR3 is 13 amino acids long. Trimming shortened V by 7 bases and J by 9 bases, and 19 bases separated the two germline ends. Running of the v3.0 immunoSEQ assay took place at survey level. The protocol was immunoSEQ multiplex PCR, while the TCRdb copy is restricted to in-frame clones and leaves out a portion. The table lists some 27,000 clones, over 65% of them singletons. This clone was observed a handful of times. The sequence was obtained from a middle-aged man with HIV. V is TRBV2 and J is TRBJ2-7, with a possible D match to TRBD2 (5 bases). The specimen was unsorted PBMCs, collected 4.8 to 5 years after starting antiretroviral therapy. The CDR3 protein is CASTDTQVAGQYF. The CDR3 DNA follows: TGTGCCAGCACCGACACGCAGGTCGCGGGGCAGTACTTC. Full variable domain (remainder filled in from reference TRBV2 and TRBJ2-7): EPEVTQTPSHQVTQMGQEVILRCVPISNHLYFYWYRQILGQKVEFLVSFYNNEISEKSEIFDDQFSVERPDGSNFTLKIRSTKLEDSAMYFCASTDTQVAGQYFGPGTRLTVT.